These T cell receptor beta chains were read from a single sample in a study of CD8+CD57+ T cells in acquired aplastic anemia. TCRdb re-called the reads with MiXCR, one entry per CDR3 protein. The sample lists some 140,000 distinct CDR3 sequences, 40% to 65% seen once, with more than 10% in the top ten. The sequencing input was sorted CD4+, CD8+, or CD8+CD57+ T cells (not recorded which) from PBMCs. Every receptor here comes from a human donor with aplastic anemia. Both conserved end residues are part of each CDR3.

J: TRBJ2-1; V: TRBV14; CDR3: CASSQLLGSYNEQFF
J: TRBJ2-3; V: TRBV2; CDR3: CASSIVKTSTDTQYF
J: TRBJ2-5; V: TRBV6-1; CDR3: CASRAFLREGTGETQYF
J: TRBJ1-4; V: TRBV27; CDR3: CASSERGPNEKLFF
J: TRBJ2-6; V: TRBV4-1; CDR3: CASSQWQGSGANVLTF
J: TRBJ2-7; V: TRBV20-1; CDR3: CSARDPTSRYEQYF
J: TRBJ2-7; V: TRBV11-2; CDR3: CASSFREEQYF
J: TRBJ1-2; V: TRBV11-2; CDR3: CASSLDRGSNYGYTF
J: TRBJ2-3; V: TRBV7-6; CDR3: CASSLRGTSTDTQYF
J: TRBJ2-5; V: TRBV7-9; CDR3: CASSSSEETQYF
J: TRBJ2-7; V: TRBV18; CDR3: CASSPQNRDRGWEQYF
J: TRBJ2-1; V: TRBV24-1; CDR3: CATGRGGYNEQFF
J: TRBJ2-5; V: TRBV24-1; CDR3: CATSDFGLAGGKETQYF
J: TRBJ1-2; V: TRBV7-6; CDR3: CASSSGTAYGYTF
J: TRBJ1-2; V: TRBV4-2; CDR3: CASSQDWSGGPPSRVF
J: TRBJ2-5; V: TRBV7-8; CDR3: CASSNPSVQQETQYF
J: TRBJ1-1; V: TRBV5-1; CDR3: CASTNQGRGRSTEAFF
J: TRBJ1-2; V: TRBV19; CDR3: CASSIQGWFYGYTF
J: TRBJ1-3; V: TRBV24-1; CDR3: CATRDRVDTIYF
J: TRBJ2-1; V: TRBV2; CDR3: CASSKRLAEYSEQFF
J: TRBJ2-7; V: TRBV7-8; CDR3: CASSLGPTGSYEQYF
J: TRBJ1-2; V: TRBV7-6; CDR3: CASSPEETGGVGYAF
J: TRBJ2-1; V: TRBV15; CDR3: CATSRDRSSYNEQFF
J: TRBJ1-1; V: TRBV7-9; CDR3: CASSSGSEEAFF
J: TRBJ2-1; V: TRBV11-1; CDR3: CASSGGGGGAGDEQFF
J: TRBJ2-2; V: TRBV4-1; CDR3: CASSIDRGHTGELFF
J: TRBJ2-5; V: TRBV10-2; CDR3: CASSGDPGTQYF
J: TRBJ1-5; V: TRBV19; CDR3: CATRVGNQPQHF
J: TRBJ2-3; V: TRBV20-1; CDR3: CSAPTSSSDTQYF
J: TRBJ2-7; V: TRBV29-1; CDR3: CSVEKAGTALYEQCF
J: TRBJ1-1; V: TRBV6-1; CDR3: CASSESGRKSGEAFF
J: TRBJ2-3; V: TRBV6-1; CDR3: CASSLAGGGADTQYF
J: TRBJ1-4; V: TRBV7-9; CDR3: CASTTPDRDGKLFF
J: TRBJ1-5; V: TRBV24-1; CDR3: CATSDWDSNQPQHF
J: TRBJ2-3; V: TRBV9; CDR3: CASSANIGTSGVGNTQYF
J: TRBJ2-1; V: TRBV6-5; CDR3: CASSYSEPFSEAYNEQFF
J: TRBJ2-2; V: TRBV7-6; CDR3: CASSYRTGARTGELFF
J: TRBJ2-5; V: TRBV7-2; CDR3: CASSWNRGETQYF
J: TRBJ1-6; V: TRBV5-5; CDR3: CASSLDRDSPLHF